The sequence of this T cell receptor beta chain was determined in a study of cytomegalovirus exposure and HLA in healthy donors. V was pared by 0 bases and J by 5 bases, with 7 bases of the junction left unmatched. This CDR3 comprises 16 residues. Germline CDR1 reads SGHNT; CDR2 reads YYREEE (reference sequence). Primers: 60 Vbeta forward and 13 Jbeta reverse. The method was immunoSEQ multiplex PCR; TCRdb's version includes in-frame clones alone and lacks a portion of them. The table includes some 190,000 clones, roughly 74% detected once. As concerns this clone: Its antigen is unknown.

Findings of the study overall: After further analysis at a later stage, under 20,000 TCR beta sequences were associated with HLA alleles at 0.05 false discovery rate.

The V and J genes are TRBV5-4 and TRBJ1-5; 8 bases line up with TRBD1. This receptor was obtained from a female donor in good health and CMV-seronegative. Sample: PBMCs. This chain's CDR3 is CASSLGGDRGDQPQHF. Here the CDR3 DNA reads TGTGCCAGCAGCTTGGGGGGCGACAGGGGTGATCAGCCCCAGCATTTT.